These 4 T cell receptor beta chains share one sample of origin, sequenced in a study of cytomegalovirus exposure and HLA in healthy donors. PCR involved 60 Vbeta and 13 Jbeta primers. Data came from immunoSEQ multiplex PCR; TCRdb stores just in-frame clones and leaves some out. Of about 77,000 clones listed, around 84% are singletons. Material for sequencing was PBMCs. Source of these receptors: a man between 40 and 49 years old in good health and CMV-seronegative.

The gene calls are TRBV4-2 and TRBJ2-3, with a possible D match to TRBD2 (5 bases). The CDR3 consists of 15 residues. Germline values: CDR1 LGHNA, CDR2 YNFKEQ. Trimming left V 1 base short and J 0 bases short, with 8 bases between. The CDR3 DNA sequence: TGTGCCAGCAGCCAAGGCGGCGGGAGCACAGATACGCAGTATTTT. Its protein is CASSQGGGSTDTQYF.

V is TRBV2 and J is TRBJ2-7, with 9 bases identical to TRBD2. Germline-derived CDR1 and CDR2 are SNHLY and FYNNEI. The CDR3 spans 13 residues. V lost 6 bases to trimming and J lost 2 bases; unmatched junction nucleotides: 2. The CDR3 nucleotides read TGTGCCAGCAGCGGCGGGAGGGCCTACGAGCAGTACTTC. This encodes CASSGGRAYEQYF. Full variable domain (rest looked up from reference TRBV2 and TRBJ2-7): EPEVTQTPSHQVTQMGQEVILRCVPISNHLYFYWYRQILGQKVEFLVSFYNNEISEKSEIFDDQFSVERPDGSNFTLKIRSTKLEDSAMYFCASSGGRAYEQYFGPGTRLTVT.

The V and J genes are TRBV27 and TRBJ1-2, with D possibly being TRBD1 (5 bases). Trimming left V 0 bases short and J 3 bases short, with 8 bases between. Looked up from germline, CDR1 is MNHEY and CDR2 is SMNVEV (reference sequence). The CDR3 length is 14 residues. Here the CDR3 reads CASSLSDSYYGYTF. The CDR3 DNA follows: TGTGCCAGCAGTTTATCCGACAGCTACTATGGCTACACCTTC.

The chain combines TRBV18 with TRBJ1-5; D is ambiguous. Deletions cut 2 bases from V and 0 bases from J, with 8 bases between. Per the germline V gene, CDR1 is KGHSH and CDR2 is LQKENI. CDR3 size: 15 residues. CDR3 residues: CASSPEAHSNQPQHF. For the CDR3, the DNA is TGTGCCAGCTCACCAGAGGCTCATAGCAATCAGCCCCAGCATTTT.